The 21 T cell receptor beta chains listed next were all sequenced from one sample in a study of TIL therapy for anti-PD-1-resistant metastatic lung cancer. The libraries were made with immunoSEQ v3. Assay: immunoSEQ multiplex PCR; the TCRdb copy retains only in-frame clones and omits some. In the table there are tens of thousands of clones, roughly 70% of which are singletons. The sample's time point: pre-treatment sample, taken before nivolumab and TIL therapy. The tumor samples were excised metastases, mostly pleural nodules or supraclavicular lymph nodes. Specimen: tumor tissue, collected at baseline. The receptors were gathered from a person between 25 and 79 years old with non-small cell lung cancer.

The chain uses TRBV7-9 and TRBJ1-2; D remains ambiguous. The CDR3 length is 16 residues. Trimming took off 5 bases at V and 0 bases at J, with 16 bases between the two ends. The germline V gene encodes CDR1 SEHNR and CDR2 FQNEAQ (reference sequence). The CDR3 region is CASSVPWAEANYGYTF. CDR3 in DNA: TGTGCCAGCAGCGTCCCCTGGGCAGAAGCTAACTATGGCTACACCTTC.

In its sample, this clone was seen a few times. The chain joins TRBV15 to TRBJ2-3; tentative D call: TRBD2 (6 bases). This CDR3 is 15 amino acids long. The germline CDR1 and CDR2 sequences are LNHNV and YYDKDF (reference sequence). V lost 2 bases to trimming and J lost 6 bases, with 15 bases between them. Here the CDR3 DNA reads TGTGCCACCAGCAGAAGCGCGGTAACTAGCGATACGCAGTATTTT. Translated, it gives CATSRSAVTSDTQYF.

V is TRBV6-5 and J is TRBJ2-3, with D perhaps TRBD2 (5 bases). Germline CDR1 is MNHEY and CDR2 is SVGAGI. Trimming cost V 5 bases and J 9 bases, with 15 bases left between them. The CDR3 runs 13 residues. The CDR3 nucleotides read TGTGCCAGCAGTCAGGACGGGGTACGGACGCAGTATTTT. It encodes CASSQDGVRTQYF.

In DNA, the CDR3 is TGTGCCAGTAAAGCAGGGCTCGGGAATGAGCAGTTCTTC. This translates into CASKAGLGNEQFF. The chain couples TRBV19 to TRBJ2-1, with D perhaps TRBD1 (5 bases). V gave up 7 bases and J gave up 7 bases, with 14 bases separating them. The CDR3 runs to 13 residues. Germline assignment: CDR1 LNHDA and CDR2 SQIVND (reference sequence).

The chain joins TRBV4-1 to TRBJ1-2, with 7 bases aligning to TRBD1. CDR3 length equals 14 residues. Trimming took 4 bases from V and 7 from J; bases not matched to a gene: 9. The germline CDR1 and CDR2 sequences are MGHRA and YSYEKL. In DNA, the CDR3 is TGCGCCAGCAGCCCTGCGGGACAGAGTTTTGGCTACACCTTC. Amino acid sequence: CASSPAGQSFGYTF.

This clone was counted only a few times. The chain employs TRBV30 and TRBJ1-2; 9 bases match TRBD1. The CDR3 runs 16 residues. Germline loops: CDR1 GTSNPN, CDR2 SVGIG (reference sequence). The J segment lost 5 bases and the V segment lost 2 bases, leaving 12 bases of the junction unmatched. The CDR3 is CAWSLFGRTGVYGYTF. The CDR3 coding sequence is TGTGCCTGGAGTCTGTTTGGGCGGACAGGGGTTTATGGCTACACCTTC.

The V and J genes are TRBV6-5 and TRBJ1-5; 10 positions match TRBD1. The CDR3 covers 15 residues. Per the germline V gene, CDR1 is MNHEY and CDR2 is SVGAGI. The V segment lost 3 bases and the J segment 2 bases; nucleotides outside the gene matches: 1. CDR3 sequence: CASSYGTGGNQPQHF. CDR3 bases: TGTGCCAGCAGTTATGGGACAGGGGGCAATCAGCCCCAGCATTTT.

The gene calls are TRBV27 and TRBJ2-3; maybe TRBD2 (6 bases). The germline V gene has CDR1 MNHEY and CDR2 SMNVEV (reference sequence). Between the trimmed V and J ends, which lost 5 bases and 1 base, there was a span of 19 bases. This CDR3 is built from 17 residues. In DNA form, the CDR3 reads TGTGCCAGCAGTCCCACTGTAACCGGGAGTCGCACAGATACGCAGTATTTT. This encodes CASSPTVTGSRTDTQYF.

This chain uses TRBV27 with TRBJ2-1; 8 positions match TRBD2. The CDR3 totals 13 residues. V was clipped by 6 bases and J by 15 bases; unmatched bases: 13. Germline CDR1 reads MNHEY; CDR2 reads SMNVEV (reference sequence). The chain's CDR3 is CASSPLEGTSLFF. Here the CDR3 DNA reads TGTGCCAGCAGCCCCCTGGAGGGGACTAGTCTGTTCTTC.

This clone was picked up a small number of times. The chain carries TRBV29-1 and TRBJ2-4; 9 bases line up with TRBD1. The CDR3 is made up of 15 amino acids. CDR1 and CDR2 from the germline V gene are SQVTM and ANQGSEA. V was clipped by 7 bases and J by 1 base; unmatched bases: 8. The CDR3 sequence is CSGVRQGDAKNIQYF. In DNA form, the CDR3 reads TGCAGCGGGGTAAGACAGGGGGATGCCAAAAACATTCAGTACTTC.

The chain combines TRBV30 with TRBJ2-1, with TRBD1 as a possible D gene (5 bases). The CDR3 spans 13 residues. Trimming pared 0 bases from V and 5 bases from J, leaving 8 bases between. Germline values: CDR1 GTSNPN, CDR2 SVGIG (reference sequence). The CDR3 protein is CAWSVGRNNEQFF. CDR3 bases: TGTGCCTGGAGTGTGGGGCGAAACAATGAGCAGTTCTTC.

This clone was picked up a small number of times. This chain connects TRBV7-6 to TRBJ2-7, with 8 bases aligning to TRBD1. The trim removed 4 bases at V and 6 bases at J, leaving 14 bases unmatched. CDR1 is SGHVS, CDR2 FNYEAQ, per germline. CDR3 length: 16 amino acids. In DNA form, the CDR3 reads TGTGCCAGCAGCTCGGGGACAGGCCCCCCAATCGCCGAGCAGTACTTC. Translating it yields CASSSGTGPPIAEQYF. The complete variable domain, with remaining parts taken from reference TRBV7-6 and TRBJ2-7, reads GAGVSQSPRYKVTKRGQDVALRCDPISGHVSLYWYRQALGQGPEFLTYFNYEAQQDKSGLPNDRFSAERPEGSISTLTIQRTEQRDSAMYRCASSSGTGPPIAEQYFGPGTRLTVT.

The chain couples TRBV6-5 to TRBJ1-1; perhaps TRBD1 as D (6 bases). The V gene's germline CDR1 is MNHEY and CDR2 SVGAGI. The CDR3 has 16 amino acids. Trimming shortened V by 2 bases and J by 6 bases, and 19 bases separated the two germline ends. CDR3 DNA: TGTGCCAGCAGTTACGTACCGGGGGGGCTCGGGGCTGAAGCTTTCTTT. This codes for CASSYVPGGLGAEAFF.

The CDR3 coding sequence is TGCGCCAGCAGCCAAGTAAAGGGGTCGGTGCCCCAGCATTTT. Amino acids: CASSQVKGSVPQHF. The chain uses TRBV4-1 and TRBJ1-5, with a weak D call TRBD1 (5 bases). CDR1 is MGHRA and CDR2 is YSYEKL in the germline V gene. V lost 1 base, J lost 9 bases, and 13 bases lay in between. The CDR3 consists of 14 residues.

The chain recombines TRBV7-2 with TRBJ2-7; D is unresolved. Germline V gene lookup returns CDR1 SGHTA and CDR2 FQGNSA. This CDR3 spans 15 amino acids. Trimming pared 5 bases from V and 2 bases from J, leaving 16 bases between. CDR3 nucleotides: TGTGCCAGCAGCCGGTCCGCGCGCCAAGCCTACGAGCAGTACTTC. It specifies CASSRSARQAYEQYF.

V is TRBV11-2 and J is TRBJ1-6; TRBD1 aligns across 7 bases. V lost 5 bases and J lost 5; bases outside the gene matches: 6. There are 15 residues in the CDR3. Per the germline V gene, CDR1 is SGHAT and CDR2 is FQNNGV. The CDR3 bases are TGTGCCAGCAGCCGGGACAGATTGAATAATTCACCCCTCCACTTT. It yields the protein CASSRDRLNNSPLHF.

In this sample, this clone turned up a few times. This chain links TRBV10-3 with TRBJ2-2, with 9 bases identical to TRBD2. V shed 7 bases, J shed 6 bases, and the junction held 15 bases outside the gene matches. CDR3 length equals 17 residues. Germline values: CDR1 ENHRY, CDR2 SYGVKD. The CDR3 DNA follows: TGTGCCATCAAGAAGACAGCGGGAGGAGTAATGGCCGGGGAGCTGTTTTTT. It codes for CAIKKTAGGVMAGELFF.

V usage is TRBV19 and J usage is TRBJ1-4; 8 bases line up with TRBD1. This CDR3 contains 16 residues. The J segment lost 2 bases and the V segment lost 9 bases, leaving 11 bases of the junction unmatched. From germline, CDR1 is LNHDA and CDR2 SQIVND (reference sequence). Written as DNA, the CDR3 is TGTGCCAGCAGGAGACAGGGGATGGGCACTAATGAAAAACTGTTTTTT. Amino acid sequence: CASRRQGMGTNEKLFF.

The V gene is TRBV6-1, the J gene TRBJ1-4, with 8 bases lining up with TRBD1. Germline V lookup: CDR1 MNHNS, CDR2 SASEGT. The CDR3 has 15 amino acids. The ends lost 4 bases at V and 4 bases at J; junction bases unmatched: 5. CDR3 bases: TGTGCCAGCAGTGGCACAGGGGGGAATAATGAAAAACTGTTTTTT. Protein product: CASSGTGGNNEKLFF.

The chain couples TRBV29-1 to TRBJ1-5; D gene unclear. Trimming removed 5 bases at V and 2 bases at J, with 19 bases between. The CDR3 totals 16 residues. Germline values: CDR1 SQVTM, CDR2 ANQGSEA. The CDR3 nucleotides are TGCAGCGTTCAAGGCAGCCCAGACGCCGGCAATCAGCCCCAGCATTTT. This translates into CSVQGSPDAGNQPQHF.

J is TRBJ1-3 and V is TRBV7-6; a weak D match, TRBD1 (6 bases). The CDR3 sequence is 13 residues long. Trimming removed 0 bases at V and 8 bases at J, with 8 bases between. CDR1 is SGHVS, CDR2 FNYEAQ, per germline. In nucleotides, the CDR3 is TGTGCCAGCAGCTTAGCGAGGGGGGACACCATATATTTT. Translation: CASSLARGDTIYF.